This T cell receptor beta chain was captured by sequencing in a study of human T cells and chemical hapten exposure. General study findings and limits: Patch test score was positively correlated with the counts of PT1 expanded TCRs.

Time point in this sample: pre-sensitization, week 0. Specified treatment: therapeutic diphenylcyclopropenone sensitization with weekly scalp DPC. V was pared by 1 base and J by 8 bases, with 8 bases between. The CDR3 totals 13 residues. Germline CDR1 SGHTA, CDR2 FQGTGA. TCRdb re-called the RACE reads with MiXCR, one entry per CDR3 protein. The table has a few hundred thousand distinct CDR3 sequences, around 7.7% seen once. This clonotype was picked up one time. Its antigen remains unknown. V gene TRBV7-3 combines with J gene TRBJ2-2, with D hard to call. The material was whole blood, obtained in connection with sensitization to the hapten diphenylcyclopropenone (DPC). This clonotype was sampled from a man between 18 and 35 years old with alopecia areata. Some clones in this sample may be carry-over from other donors' samples. CDR3 bases: TGTGCCAGCAGCTTAAAGACAACTGGGGAGCTGTTTTTT. Protein product: CASSLKTTGELFF.